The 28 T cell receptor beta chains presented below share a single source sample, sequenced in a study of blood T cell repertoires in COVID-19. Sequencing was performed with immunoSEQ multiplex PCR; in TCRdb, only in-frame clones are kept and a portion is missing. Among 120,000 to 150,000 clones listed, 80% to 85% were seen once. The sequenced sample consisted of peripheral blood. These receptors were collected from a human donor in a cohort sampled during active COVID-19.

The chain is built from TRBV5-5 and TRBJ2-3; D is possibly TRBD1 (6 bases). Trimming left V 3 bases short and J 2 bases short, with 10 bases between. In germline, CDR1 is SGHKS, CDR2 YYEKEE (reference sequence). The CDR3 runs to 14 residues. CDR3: CASSWGRTTDTQYF. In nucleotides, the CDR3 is TGTGCCAGCAGCTGGGGGCGAACCACAGATACGCAGTATTTT.

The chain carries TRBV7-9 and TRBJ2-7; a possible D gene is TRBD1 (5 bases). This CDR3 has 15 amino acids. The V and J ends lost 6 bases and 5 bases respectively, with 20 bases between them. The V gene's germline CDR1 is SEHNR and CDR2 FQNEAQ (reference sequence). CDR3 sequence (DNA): TGTGCCAGCAGGCTTAGTGGTGGGGCAAGGGACGAGCAGTACTTC. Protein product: CASRLSGGARDEQYF.

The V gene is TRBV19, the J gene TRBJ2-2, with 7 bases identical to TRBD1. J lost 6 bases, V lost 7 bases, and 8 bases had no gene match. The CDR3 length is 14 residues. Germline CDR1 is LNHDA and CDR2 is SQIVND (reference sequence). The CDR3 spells CASNNRGAAGELFF. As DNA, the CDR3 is TGTGCCAGTAATAACAGGGGAGCCGCCGGGGAGCTGTTTTTT.

The CDR3 region is CASSSGGADYGYTF. For the CDR3, the DNA is TGTGCCAGCAGCTCAGGGGGCGCAGACTATGGCTACACCTTC. The rearrangement uses TRBV28 and TRBJ1-2; 8 nucleotides align to TRBD1. Losses at the gene ends were 6 bases for V and 3 bases for J; bases not matched to a gene: 6. The CDR3 totals 14 residues. Germline CDR1 and CDR2: MDHEN and SYDVKM.

In DNA form, the CDR3 reads TGTGCCAGCAGCTCAACACAGGGGTACAATGAGCAGTTCTTC. Its translation is CASSSTQGYNEQFF. The V call is TRBV11-2, the J call TRBJ2-1; 7 nucleotides line up with TRBD1. This CDR3 comprises 14 residues. The V gene's germline CDR1 is SGHAT and CDR2 FQNNGV. V shed 4 bases and J 4 bases; nucleotides not matched to a gene: 4.

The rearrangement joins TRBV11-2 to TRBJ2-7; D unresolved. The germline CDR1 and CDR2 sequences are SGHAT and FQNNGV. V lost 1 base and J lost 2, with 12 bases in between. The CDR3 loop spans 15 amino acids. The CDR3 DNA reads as TGTGCCAGCAGCTTAGGAGATCACCCTACCTACGAGCAGTACTTC. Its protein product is CASSLGDHPTYEQYF.

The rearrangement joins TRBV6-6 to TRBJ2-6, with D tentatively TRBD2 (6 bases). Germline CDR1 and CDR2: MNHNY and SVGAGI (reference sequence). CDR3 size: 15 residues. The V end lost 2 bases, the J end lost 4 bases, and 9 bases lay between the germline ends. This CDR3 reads CASSYGGSGANVLTF. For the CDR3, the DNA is TGTGCCAGCAGTTACGGAGGGTCCGGGGCCAACGTCCTGACTTTC.

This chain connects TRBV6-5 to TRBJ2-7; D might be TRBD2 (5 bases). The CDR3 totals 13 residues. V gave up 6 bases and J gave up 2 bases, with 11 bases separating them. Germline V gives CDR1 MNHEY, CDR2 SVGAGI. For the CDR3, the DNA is TGTGCCAGCAGACCCGGGATTCCCTACGAGCAGTACTTC. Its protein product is CASRPGIPYEQYF.

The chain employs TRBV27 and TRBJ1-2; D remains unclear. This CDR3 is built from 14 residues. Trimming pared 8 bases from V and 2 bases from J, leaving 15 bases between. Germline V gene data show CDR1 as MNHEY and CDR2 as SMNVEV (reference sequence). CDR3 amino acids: CASARSGSNYGYTF. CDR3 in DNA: TGTGCCAGCGCTCGTAGCGGATCCAACTATGGCTACACCTTC.

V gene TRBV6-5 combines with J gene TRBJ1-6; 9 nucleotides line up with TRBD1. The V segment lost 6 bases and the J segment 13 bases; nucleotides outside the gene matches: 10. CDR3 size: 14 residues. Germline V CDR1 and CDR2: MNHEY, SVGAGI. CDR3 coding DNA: TGTGCCAGCAGAGCCGGGACAGGGTTGCGGCCCCTCCACTTT. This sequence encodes CASRAGTGLRPLHF.

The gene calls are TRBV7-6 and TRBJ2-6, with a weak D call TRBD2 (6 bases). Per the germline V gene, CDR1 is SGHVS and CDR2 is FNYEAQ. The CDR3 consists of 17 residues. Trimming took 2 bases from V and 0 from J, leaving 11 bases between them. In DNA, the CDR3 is TGTGCCAGCAGCTTACGCGGGACGCCCTCTGGGGCCAACGTCCTGACTTTC. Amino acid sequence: CASSLRGTPSGANVLTF.

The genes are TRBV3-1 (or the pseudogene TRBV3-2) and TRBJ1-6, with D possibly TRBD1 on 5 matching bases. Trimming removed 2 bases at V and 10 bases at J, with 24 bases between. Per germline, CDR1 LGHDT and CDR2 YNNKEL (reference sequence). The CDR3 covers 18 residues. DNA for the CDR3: TGTGCCAGCAGCCAACAGATACTATACCAGGGAAAAGGCTCACCCCTCCACTTT. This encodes CASSQQILYQGKGSPLHF.

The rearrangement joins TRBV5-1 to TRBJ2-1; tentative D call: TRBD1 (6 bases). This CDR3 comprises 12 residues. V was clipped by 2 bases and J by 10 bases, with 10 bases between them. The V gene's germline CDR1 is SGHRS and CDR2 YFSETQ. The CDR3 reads CASSFRGAEQFF. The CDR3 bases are TGCGCCAGCAGCTTCAGGGGAGCGGAGCAGTTCTTC.

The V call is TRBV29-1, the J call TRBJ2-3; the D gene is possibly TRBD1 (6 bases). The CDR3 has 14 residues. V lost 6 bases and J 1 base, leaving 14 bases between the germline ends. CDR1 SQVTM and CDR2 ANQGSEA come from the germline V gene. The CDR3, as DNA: TGCAGCGTCTCCGGACAGCGAGGCACAGATACGCAGTATTTT. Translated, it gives CSVSGQRGTDTQYF.

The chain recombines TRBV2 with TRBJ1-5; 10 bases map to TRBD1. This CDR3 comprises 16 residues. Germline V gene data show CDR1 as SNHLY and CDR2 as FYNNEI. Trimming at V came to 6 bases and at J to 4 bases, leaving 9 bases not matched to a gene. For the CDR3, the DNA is TGTGCCAGCAGGGCAACGGGGACAGGGGATAATCAGCCCCAGCATTTT. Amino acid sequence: CASRATGTGDNQPQHF.

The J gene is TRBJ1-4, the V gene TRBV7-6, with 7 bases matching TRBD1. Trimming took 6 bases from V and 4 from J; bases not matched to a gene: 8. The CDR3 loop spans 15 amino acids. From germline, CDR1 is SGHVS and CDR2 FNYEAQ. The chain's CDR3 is CASSSQGTYNEKLFF. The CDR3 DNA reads TGTGCCAGCAGTTCACAGGGGACCTATAATGAAAAACTGTTTTTT.

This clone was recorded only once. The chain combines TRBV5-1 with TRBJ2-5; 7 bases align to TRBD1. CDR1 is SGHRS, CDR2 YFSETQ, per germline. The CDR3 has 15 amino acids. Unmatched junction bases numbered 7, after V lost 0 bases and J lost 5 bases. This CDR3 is CASSLADRVVETQYF. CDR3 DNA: TGCGCCAGCAGCTTGGCTGACAGGGTGGTGGAGACCCAGTACTTC.

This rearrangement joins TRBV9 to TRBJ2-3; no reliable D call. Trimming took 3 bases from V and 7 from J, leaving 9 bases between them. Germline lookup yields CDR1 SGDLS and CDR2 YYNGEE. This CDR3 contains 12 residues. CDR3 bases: TGTGCCAGCAGCGCCCGAGCTAATACGCAGTATTTT. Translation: CASSARANTQYF.

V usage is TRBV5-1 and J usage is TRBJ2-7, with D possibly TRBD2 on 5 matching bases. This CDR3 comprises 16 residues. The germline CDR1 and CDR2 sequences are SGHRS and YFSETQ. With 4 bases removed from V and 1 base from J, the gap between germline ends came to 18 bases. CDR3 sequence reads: CASSTGRGKGSYEQYF. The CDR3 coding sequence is TGCGCCAGCAGCACTGGTCGGGGAAAGGGTTCCTACGAGCAGTACTTC.

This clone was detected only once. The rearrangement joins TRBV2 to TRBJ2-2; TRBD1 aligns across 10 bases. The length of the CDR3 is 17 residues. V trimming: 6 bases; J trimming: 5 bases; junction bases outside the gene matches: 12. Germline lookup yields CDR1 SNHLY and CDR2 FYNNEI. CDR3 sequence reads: CASRGSVGQGWTGELFF. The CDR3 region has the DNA TGTGCCAGCAGGGGATCTGTGGGACAGGGGTGGACCGGGGAGCTGTTTTTT.

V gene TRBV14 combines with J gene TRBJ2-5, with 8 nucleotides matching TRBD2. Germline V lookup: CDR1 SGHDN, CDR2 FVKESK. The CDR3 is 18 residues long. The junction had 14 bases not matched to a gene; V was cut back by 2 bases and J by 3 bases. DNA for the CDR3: TGTGCCAGCAGCCAAAGCATCCGTAGCGGGGCGGCTAAAGAGACCCAGTACTTC. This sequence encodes CASSQSIRSGAAKETQYF.

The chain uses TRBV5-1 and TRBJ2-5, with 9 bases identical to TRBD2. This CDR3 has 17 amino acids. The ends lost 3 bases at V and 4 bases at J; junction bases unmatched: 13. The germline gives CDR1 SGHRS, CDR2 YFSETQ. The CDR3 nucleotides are TGCGCCAGCAGCTCCGGACGGGGCGGGGGGGCCAGAGAGACCCAGTACTTC. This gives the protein CASSSGRGGGARETQYF. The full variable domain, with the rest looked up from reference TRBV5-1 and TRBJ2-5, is KAGVTQTPRYLIKTRGQQVTLSCSPISGHRSVSWYQQTPGQGLQFLFEYFSETQRNKGNFPGRFSGRQFSNSRSEMNVSTLELGDSALYLCASSSGRGGGARETQYFGPGTRLLVL.

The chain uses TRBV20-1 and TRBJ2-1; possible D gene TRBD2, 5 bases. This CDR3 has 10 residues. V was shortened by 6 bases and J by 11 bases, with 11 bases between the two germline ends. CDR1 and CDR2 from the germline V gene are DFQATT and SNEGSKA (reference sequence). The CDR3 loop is CSAIREKQFF. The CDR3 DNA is TGCAGTGCCATCCGGGAAAAGCAGTTCTTC.

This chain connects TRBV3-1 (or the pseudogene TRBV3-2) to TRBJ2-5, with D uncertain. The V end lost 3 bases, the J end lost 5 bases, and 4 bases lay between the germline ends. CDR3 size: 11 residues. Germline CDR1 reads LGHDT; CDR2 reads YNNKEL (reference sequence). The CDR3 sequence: CASSQRETQYF. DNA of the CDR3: TGTGCCAGCAGCCAGAGGGAGACCCAGTACTTC.

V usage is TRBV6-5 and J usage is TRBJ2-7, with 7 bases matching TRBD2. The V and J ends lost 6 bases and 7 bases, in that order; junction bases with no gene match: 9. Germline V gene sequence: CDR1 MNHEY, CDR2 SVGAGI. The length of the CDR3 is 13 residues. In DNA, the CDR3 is TGTGCCAGCAGCCCCGTGGGGGGAGGGGAGCAGTACTTC. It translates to CASSPVGGGEQYF.

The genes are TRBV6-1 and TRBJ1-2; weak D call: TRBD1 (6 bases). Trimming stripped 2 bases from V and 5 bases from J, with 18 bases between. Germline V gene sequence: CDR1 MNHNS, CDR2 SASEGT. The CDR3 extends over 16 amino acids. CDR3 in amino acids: CASSEHTVDRSYGYTF. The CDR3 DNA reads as TGTGCCAGCAGTGAACATACTGTCGACAGGTCATATGGCTACACCTTC.

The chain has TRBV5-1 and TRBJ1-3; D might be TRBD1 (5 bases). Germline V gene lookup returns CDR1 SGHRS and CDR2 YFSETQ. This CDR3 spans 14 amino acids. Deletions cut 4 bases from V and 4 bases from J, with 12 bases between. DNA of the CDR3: TGCGCCAGCAGCCTGCAGGGAAGGGGAAACACCATATATTTT. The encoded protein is CASSLQGRGNTIYF.

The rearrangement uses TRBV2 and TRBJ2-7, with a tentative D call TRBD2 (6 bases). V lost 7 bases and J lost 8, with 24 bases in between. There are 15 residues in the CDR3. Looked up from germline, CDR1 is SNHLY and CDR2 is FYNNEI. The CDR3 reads CASILNAGTEGKQYF. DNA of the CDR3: TGTGCCAGCATTCTAAATGCCGGGACGGAGGGTAAGCAGTACTTC.